This TCR beta chain came from a study of human T cells and chemical hapten exposure. Time point described: pre-sensitization, week 0. Treatment noted: therapeutic diphenylcyclopropenone sensitization with weekly scalp DPC. TCRdb processed the RACE reads anew with MiXCR; each CDR3 protein has one entry. This sample has some 330,000 distinct CDR3 sequences, with over 5% found just once. The table lists this clonotype with a few counts. This sample comprised whole blood, obtained in connection with sensitization to the hapten diphenylcyclopropenone (DPC). This sequence originates from a woman aged 18-35 years with alopecia areata. Some clones in this sample may be carry-over from other donors' samples.

The DNA for the CDR3 is TGTGCCAGCAGTTTAGCCGCTACTAGCGGGGGTTGGACAGATACGCAGTATTTT. This gives the protein CASSLAATSGGWTDTQYF. This chain links TRBV28 with TRBJ2-3; 11 bases match TRBD2. Germline CDR1 is MDHEN and CDR2 is SYDVKM. The V segment lost 2 bases and the J segment 3 bases; nucleotides outside the gene matches: 10. The CDR3 extends over 18 amino acids.